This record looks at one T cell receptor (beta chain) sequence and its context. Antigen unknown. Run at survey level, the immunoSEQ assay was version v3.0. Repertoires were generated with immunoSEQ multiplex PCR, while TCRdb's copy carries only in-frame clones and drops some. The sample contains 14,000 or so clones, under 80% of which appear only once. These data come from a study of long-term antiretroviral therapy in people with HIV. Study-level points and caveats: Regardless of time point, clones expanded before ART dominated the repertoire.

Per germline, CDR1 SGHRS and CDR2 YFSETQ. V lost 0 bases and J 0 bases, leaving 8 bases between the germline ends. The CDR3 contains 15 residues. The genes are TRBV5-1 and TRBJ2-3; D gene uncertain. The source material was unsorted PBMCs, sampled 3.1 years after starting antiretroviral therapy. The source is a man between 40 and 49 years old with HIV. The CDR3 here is CASSLAETSTDTQYF. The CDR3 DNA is TGCGCCAGCAGCTTGGCGGAAACTAGCACAGATACGCAGTATTTT.